This entry describes one T cell receptor (beta chain). This sample is part of a study of shared clonotypes between healthy human individuals. On the study more broadly: CD4 naive cells filled three plates per donor, CD4 memory three, CD8 naive two and CD8 memory one.

The CDR3 is 15 residues long. The V gene lost 0 bases and the J gene lost 3 bases, with 9 bases spanning the gap. CDR1 and CDR2 (germline): SGHAT, FQNNGV. Sequencing was performed with immunoSEQ multiplex PCR; in TCRdb, only in-frame clones are kept and a portion is missing. The profile shows some 790,000 clones, approximately 77% of them singletons. The chain combines TRBV11-2 with TRBJ1-3; no definite D call. The TCR sequence derives from a woman in her 30s in good health. The sequencing sample was made of memory CD4+ T cells sorted from blood. Subset specified: CD45RA-negative fraction. The CDR3 DNA sequence: TGTGCCAGCAGCTTAGACCCGGGTATTGGAAACACCATATATTTT. Translating gives CASSLDPGIGNTIYF.